What follows is one TCR beta chain and its context. The source of the sample is a study of blood T cell repertoires in COVID-19. Background on the study: PBMCs, B-cell-depleted T cells, or T cells were the source of the cDNA or gDNA that made up the material.

CDR1 SNHLY and CDR2 FYNNEI come from the germline V gene. V shed 2 bases, J shed 8 bases, and the junction held 6 bases outside the gene matches. The CDR3 extends over 15 amino acids. Sequencing was performed with immunoSEQ multiplex PCR; in TCRdb, only in-frame clones are kept and a portion is missing. The table shows a few hundred thousand clones, with roughly 86% occurring only once. The chain links TRBV2 to TRBJ1-4; 9 nucleotides line up with TRBD1. The sequenced material came from peripheral blood. The receptor comes from a woman aged 25 to 39 with COVID-19, enrolled during active disease. In DNA form, the CDR3 reads TGTGCCAGCAGTGAATGGGGGGACAGGGACGAAAAACTGTTTTTT. This translates into CASSEWGDRDEKLFF.